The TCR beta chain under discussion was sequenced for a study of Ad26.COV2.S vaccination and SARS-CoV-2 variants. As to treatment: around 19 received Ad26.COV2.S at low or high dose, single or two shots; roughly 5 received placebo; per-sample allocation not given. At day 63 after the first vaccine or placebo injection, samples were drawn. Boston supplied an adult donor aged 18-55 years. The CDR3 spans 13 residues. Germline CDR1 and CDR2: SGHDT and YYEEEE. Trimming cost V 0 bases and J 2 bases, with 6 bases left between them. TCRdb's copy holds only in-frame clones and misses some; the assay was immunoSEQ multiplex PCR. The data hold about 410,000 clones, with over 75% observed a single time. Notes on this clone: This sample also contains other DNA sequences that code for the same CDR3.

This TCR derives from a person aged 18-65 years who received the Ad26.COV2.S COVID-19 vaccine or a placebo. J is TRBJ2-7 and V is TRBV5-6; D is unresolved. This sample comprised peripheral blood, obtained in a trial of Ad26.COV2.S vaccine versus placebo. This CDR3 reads CASSLGGPYEQYF. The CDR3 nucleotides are TGTGCCAGCAGCTTGGGGGGTCCCTACGAGCAGTACTTC.